This T cell receptor (beta chain) was observed in a study of T-cell memory formation after mild COVID-19. Amplification by 5'RACE using constant-segment primers produced TCR alpha and TCR beta cDNA libraries that carried sample barcodes and UMIs. TCRdb redid the calling of the 5' RACE reads with MiXCR, one entry per CDR3 protein. The sample lists around 390,000 distinct CDR3 sequences, 16% occurring once. Study results and caveats: Memory from before infection featured some responding clones, which suggests cross-reactive memory joined. Still unconfirmed is whether the second-wave clones peaking on day 37 recognized SARS-CoV-2. Of the contracting clones, CD4+ ones lay mainly in CM and EM, and CD8+ ones in EMRA.

Trimming pared 7 bases from V and 0 bases from J, leaving 14 bases between. The length of the CDR3 is 15 residues. This clonotype appeared a few times. Antigen unknown. V is TRBV12-3 or TRBV12-4 and J is TRBJ2-3; tentatively, D is TRBD2 (5 bases). The TCR sequence derives from a man between 18 and 29 years old who had mild COVID-19 (a few samples of this study predate the infection). Cell type and time point are not known. The specimen sequenced was PBMCs or a T cell subset sorted from them (not recorded which). In nucleotides, the CDR3 is TGTGCCAGCACCGTCGGGATTTCTAGCACAGATACGCAGTATTTT. It is translated as CASTVGISSTDTQYF.